The clone carrying this TCR beta chain was counted once. Its antigen is not identified. This record comes from a study of STAT5B mutations in CD4+ large granular lymphocyte leukemia. Findings and limits, study-wide: Patient CD4-sorted repertoires looked more clonal than healthy CD4+ repertoires, even without putative leukemic clones.

Assay: immunoSEQ multiplex PCR; the TCRdb copy retains only in-frame clones and omits some. The data show roughly 24,000 clones, with about two thirds seen just once and 0.65% held by the top ten. The TCR originated in a human donor in good health. Specimen: CD4+ T cells from blood buffy coats.

As DNA, the CDR3 is TGTGCCAGTAGTACACCCGGGACTAGCGTCCCCCAGTACTTC. The encoded protein is CASSTPGTSVPQYF. The genes are TRBV19 and TRBJ2-7; TRBD2 matches 10 bases. Germline CDR1 and CDR2: LNHDA and SQIVND (reference sequence). J lost 10 bases, V lost 4 bases, and 10 bases had no gene match. This CDR3 region has 14 residues.